This TCR beta chain was found in a study of T cells in Graves' hyperthyroidism and ophthalmopathy. Whole-study results and caveats: Ophthalmopathy stood apart from stable hyperthyroidism in a 13 V-J model. Peripheral blood also featured most of the thyroid clonotypes expanded above 0.001.

Across 18 months, stable Graves' hyperthyroidism was marked by no progression to ophthalmopathy. The hyperthyroidism patients had all been newly diagnosed, and their disease duration was under 2 months. Their ages ranged from 18 to 65 years. Germline values: CDR1 MDHEN, CDR2 SYDVKM. The trim removed 4 bases at V and 6 bases at J, leaving 12 bases unmatched. This CDR3 spans 16 amino acids. Amplification of TCR beta CDR3 regions was performed using RNA transcripts as template. First-round RT-PCR of the TCR CDR3 relied on the HTBI primer set. TCRdb fed the multiplex PCR reads into MiXCR, producing one record per CDR3 protein. Among more than 300,000 distinct CDR3 sequences listed, 14% were seen once. This clonotype was found many times. What it recognizes is unknown.

This TCR was recovered from a woman aged 25 to 45 with Graves' hyperthyroidism. The V gene is TRBV28, the J gene TRBJ2-7; TRBD1 aligns across 10 bases. The sequenced sample was blood. CDR3 coding DNA: TGTGCCAGCAGTTCCCTTGCCGGGACAGGGGAAACCGAGCAGTACTTC. Translated, it gives CASSSLAGTGETEQYF.